This passage covers 10 T cell receptor beta chains from one sample sequenced in a study of T cell responses to AZD1222 COVID-19 vaccine (dated by TCRdb to the early 2020s). Interpreted using the paper, the time point label stands for: baseline before first vaccination. The receptor library was made with the immunoSEQ multiplex PCR assay. Not all clones reach the TCRdb copy of this immuneACCESS table, which keeps in-frame sequences only. Checked studies attribute under half of the gap to unresolved V genes and leave the rest unexplained. This sample has 85,000 to 100,000 clones in its table, and around 86% of those were observed once. The leading ten clones occupy 10% of the sample. The material sequenced was peripheral blood, taken on day 0 of AZD1222 vaccination. The receptors originated from an adult in good health.

The DNA of the CDR3 is TGTGCCAGCTCACCAACTCGTCAGGGGGTCGACACCGGGGAGCTGTTTTTT. Its protein product is CASSPTRQGVDTGELFF. The chain links TRBV18 to TRBJ2-2, with 7 bases lining up with TRBD1. CDR1 is KGHSH, CDR2 LQKENI, per germline. With V trimmed by 2 bases and J by 3 bases, 9 bases remained unmatched. The CDR3 contains 17 residues. The full variable domain, with the rest looked up from reference TRBV18 and TRBJ2-2, is NAGVMQNPRHLVRRRGQEARLRCSPMKGHSHVYWYRQLPEEGLKFMVYLQKENIIDESGMPKERFSAEFPKEGPSILRIQQVVRGDSAAYFCASSPTRQGVDTGELFFGEGSRLTVL.

This clone was found a few times. The rearrangement uses TRBV21-1 and TRBJ2-3; the table names TRBD2, a call not compared with the DNA. TRBV21-1 is marked as a pseudogene. This CDR3 is 17 amino acids long. The CDR3 bases are TGTGCCAGCAGCAAACATGGGCTAGCGGGAATGACAGATACGCAGTATTTT. It yields the protein CASSKHGLAGMTDTQYF.

CDR3 sequence (DNA): TGTGCCAGCAGCTTAACAGACCCTAGGGGCTATGGCTACACCTTC. It yields the protein CASSLTDPRGYGYTF. The chain employs TRBV11-2 and TRBJ1-2; D is perhaps TRBD1 (5 bases). V gave up 2 bases and J gave up 4 bases, with 14 bases separating them. The CDR3 is made up of 15 amino acids. Germline CDR1 reads SGHAT; CDR2 reads FQNNGV.

This rearrangement joins TRBV6-5 to TRBJ2-5; a weak D match, TRBD1 (5 bases). Trimming stripped 7 bases from V and 1 base from J, with 13 bases between. The CDR3 is 14 amino acids. Germline assignment: CDR1 MNHEY and CDR2 SVGAGI. The CDR3 bases are TGTGCCAGCAAGGACACCCTCCGCCAAGAGACCCAGTACTTC. Translating gives CASKDTLRQETQYF.

This chain joins TRBV12-5 and TRBJ1-1; D remains unclear. Per germline, CDR1 LGHNT and CDR2 FRNRAP. Trimming left V 2 bases short and J 6 bases short, with 16 bases between. The CDR3 totals 15 residues. CDR3 residues: CASGLWRAGSAEAFF. Written as DNA, the CDR3 is TGTGCTAGTGGTTTGTGGCGGGCGGGGAGCGCTGAAGCTTTCTTT.

This sequence joins TRBV28 and TRBJ2-2; D gene ambiguous. CDR1 and CDR2 from the germline V gene are MDHEN and SYDVKM. This CDR3 comprises 12 residues. V shed 5 bases and J shed 7 bases, with 8 bases lying between them. The CDR3 sequence is CASSLRNGELFF. CDR3 coding DNA: TGTGCCAGCAGTCTCCGGAACGGGGAGCTGTTTTTT.

A remark on this clone: The junction differs from germline at one of its ends, possibly a read error. The chain couples TRBV7-7 to TRBJ2-5; D is uncertain. Looked up from germline, CDR1 is SSHAT and CDR2 is FNYEAQ (reference sequence). The CDR3 length is 14 residues. The DNA for the CDR3 is TGTGCTAGCAGCCCGGGTACCGCCCCAGGTACCCAGTACTTC. It encodes CASSPGTAPGTQYF.

The V gene is TRBV7-2, the J gene TRBJ1-2; a possible D gene is TRBD1 (5 bases). Trimming shortened V by 2 bases and J by 8 bases, and 18 bases separated the two germline ends. Germline loops: CDR1 SGHTA, CDR2 FQGNSA. There are 15 residues in the CDR3. The CDR3 loop reads CASSLRRDSQSGYTF. The CDR3 DNA follows: TGTGCCAGCAGCTTAAGGAGGGACTCTCAGTCGGGCTACACCTTC.

The J gene is TRBJ2-7, the V gene TRBV7-2; D might be TRBD1 (6 bases). This CDR3 is 16 amino acids long. Trimming shortened V by 1 base and J by 3 bases, and 16 bases separated the two germline ends. CDR1 is SGHTA, CDR2 FQGNSA, per germline. The CDR3 nucleotides are TGTGCCAGCAGCTTAGATGCAGGGGACCTAAACTACGAGCAGTACTTC. It codes for CASSLDAGDLNYEQYF.

The chain combines TRBV4-1 with TRBJ2-1; 7 bases map to TRBD1. Germline CDR1 and CDR2: MGHRA and YSYEKL. With 0 bases clipped from V and 5 bases from J, the junction kept 10 bases outside the gene matches. This CDR3 region has 17 residues. The CDR3 sequence: CASSQDPRGWGHNEQFF. For the CDR3, the DNA is TGCGCCAGCAGCCAAGATCCCAGGGGGTGGGGACACAATGAGCAGTTCTTC.